The 22 T cell receptor beta chains below come from one sample, sequenced in a study of blood T cell repertoires in COVID-19. Sequenced by immunoSEQ multiplex PCR; TCRdb stores in-frame clones only, minus some. The sample holds about 65,000 clones, over 80% seen once. Specimen: peripheral blood. Receptor source: a human donor in a cohort sampled during active COVID-19.

V usage is TRBV5-1 and J usage is TRBJ2-7; D perhaps matches TRBD1 (6 bases). This CDR3 contains 15 residues. V was shortened by 4 bases and J by 2 bases, with 16 bases between the two germline ends. From germline, CDR1 is SGHRS and CDR2 YFSETQ. The CDR3 sequence: CASSVLQGTAYEQYF. In nucleotides, the CDR3 is TGCGCCAGCAGCGTCCTCCAGGGGACGGCCTACGAGCAGTACTTC.

The genes are TRBV28 and TRBJ2-7; TRBD1 aligns across 7 bases. Germline trimming cut 7 bases from V and 4 bases from J; bases unmatched to any gene: 10. This CDR3 is 14 amino acids long. CDR1 MDHEN and CDR2 SYDVKM come from the germline V gene. This chain's CDR3 is CASTSVGGRYEQYF. Written as DNA, the CDR3 is TGTGCCAGCACCTCGGTAGGGGGCAGGTACGAGCAGTACTTC.

The rearrangement uses TRBV28 and TRBJ2-3; a possible D gene is TRBD2 (6 bases). CDR1 and CDR2 (germline): MDHEN, SYDVKM. This CDR3 contains 13 residues. V was trimmed by 2 bases and J by 4 bases, leaving 7 bases between them. CDR3 in amino acids: CASSLGGADTQYF. CDR3 bases: TGTGCCAGCAGTTTAGGAGGGGCAGATACGCAGTATTTT.

The CDR3 reads CASSPPGQGAPNEKLFF. CDR3 bases: TGCGCCAGCAGCCCCCCGGGACAGGGGGCCCCTAATGAAAAACTGTTTTTT. The V gene is TRBV5-1, the J gene TRBJ1-4, with 12 nucleotides matching TRBD1. Germline V gene data show CDR1 as SGHRS and CDR2 as YFSETQ. The CDR3 runs 17 residues. J lost 3 bases, V lost 4 bases, and 7 bases had no gene match.

The sample holds one count of this clone. The rearrangement uses TRBV7-2 and TRBJ1-5, with TRBD1 matching 8 bases. Trimming cost V 5 bases and J 3 bases; bases outside gene matches: 6. From germline, CDR1 is SGHTA and CDR2 FQGNSA. CDR3 length: 15 amino acids. The CDR3 sequence: CASSLGDRLNQPQHF. As DNA, the CDR3 is TGTGCCAGCAGCCTGGGGGACAGGCTCAATCAGCCCCAGCATTTT.

V is TRBV7-9 and J is TRBJ2-1; D perhaps matches TRBD2 (7 bases). From germline, CDR1 is SEHNR and CDR2 FQNEAQ (reference sequence). The CDR3 length is 19 residues. V lost 5 bases and J 0 bases, leaving 23 bases between the germline ends. CDR3: CASSPGRTGTKGSYNEQFF. For the CDR3, the DNA is TGTGCCAGCAGCCCCGGCCGTACAGGGACTAAGGGCTCCTACAATGAGCAGTTCTTC.

This chain uses TRBV6-1 with TRBJ1-2; 8 bases align to TRBD1. CDR1 is MNHNS and CDR2 is SASEGT in the germline V gene. Trimming removed 2 bases from V and 6 bases from J; junction bases left unmatched: 14. The CDR3 consists of 17 residues. The CDR3 protein is CASSEIASQGGRNGYTF. CDR3 nucleotide sequence: TGTGCCAGCAGTGAAATAGCATCACAGGGGGGAAGGAATGGCTACACCTTC.

This clone was counted many times. CDR3 residues: CASSQGPAGGSNEQFF. In DNA, the CDR3 is TGTGCCAGCAGCCAAGGTCCGGCAGGGGGCTCCAATGAGCAGTTCTTC. This rearrangement joins TRBV4-2 to TRBJ2-1, with 8 bases aligning to TRBD1. Per germline, CDR1 LGHNA and CDR2 YNFKEQ. CDR3 length: 16 amino acids. V lost 1 base to trimming and J lost 6 bases; unmatched junction nucleotides: 8.

The chain has TRBV28 and TRBJ1-2; 12 bases match TRBD1. Germline V gives CDR1 MDHEN, CDR2 SYDVKM. This CDR3 region has 14 residues. The trim removed 10 bases at V and 3 bases at J, leaving 6 bases unmatched. The CDR3 DNA follows: TGTGCCACCCAAGGGACAGGGGGCTACTATGGCTACACCTTC. Amino acid sequence: CATQGTGGYYGYTF.

Written as DNA, the CDR3 is TGTGCCAGCAGTCAACAGGGAATGGGTGAGCAGTTCTTC. Translating it yields CASSQQGMGEQFF. The rearrangement links TRBV6-2 or TRBV6-3 to TRBJ2-1, with D perhaps TRBD1 (6 bases). Trimming left V 5 bases short and J 9 bases short, with 14 bases between. The CDR3 is 13 amino acids. The germline V gene has CDR1 MNHEY and CDR2 SVGEGT.

The rearrangement joins TRBV19 to TRBJ1-1, with unresolved D. From germline, CDR1 is LNHDA and CDR2 SQIVND (reference sequence). The CDR3 has 13 residues. V lost 2 bases, J lost 1 base, and 5 bases lay in between. The CDR3 DNA reads TGTGCCAGTAGTATAATCAAGAACACTGAAGCTTTCTTT. Protein sequence: CASSIIKNTEAFF.

The chain has TRBV3-1 (or the pseudogene TRBV3-2) and TRBJ2-7; 14 bases match TRBD2. There are 17 residues in the CDR3. CDR1 LGHDT and CDR2 YNNKEL come from the germline V gene (reference sequence). V was pared by 1 base and J by 0 bases, with 2 bases of the junction left unmatched. The CDR3 region is CASSQGGTSGSSYEQYF. Here the CDR3 DNA reads TGTGCCAGCAGCCAAGGGGGGACTAGCGGGAGCTCCTACGAGCAGTACTTC.

This clone showed up just a few times. This chain uses TRBV7-3 with TRBJ1-1; possible D gene TRBD1, 5 bases. CDR1 SGHTA and CDR2 FQGTGA come from the germline V gene. The CDR3 totals 14 residues. Trimming removed 5 bases at V and 3 bases at J, with 13 bases between. CDR3 residues: CASSLSGGYTEAFF. The CDR3 DNA reads as TGTGCCAGCAGCCTCTCCGGGGGGTACACTGAAGCTTTCTTT.

This chain joins TRBV9 and TRBJ2-5, with D tentatively TRBD1 (6 bases). Looked up from germline, CDR1 is SGDLS and CDR2 is YYNGEE. V dropped 3 bases and J dropped 7 bases, with 16 bases sitting between them. This CDR3 has 14 amino acids. CDR3 sequence: CASSAQDRLGTQYF. In DNA, the CDR3 is TGTGCCAGCAGCGCCCAAGACAGGCTTGGGACCCAGTACTTC.

The CDR3: CASSLFYAGLSTDTQYF. DNA of the CDR3: TGTGCCAGCAGCTTATTCTATGCGGGGTTGAGCACAGATACGCAGTATTTT. The chain carries TRBV13 and TRBJ2-3, with TRBD2 as a possible D gene (6 bases). This CDR3 is built from 17 residues. The V and J ends lost 2 bases and 0 bases respectively, with 15 bases between them. Germline V CDR1 and CDR2: PRHDT, FYEKMQ (reference sequence).

This chain links TRBV11-2 with TRBJ1-2; possibly TRBD1 for D (5 bases). The V end was cut by 5 bases, the J end by 6 bases, with 10 bases between. CDR1 is SGHAT and CDR2 is FQNNGV in the germline V gene. This CDR3 spans 12 amino acids. CDR3 loop: CASSRQYHGYTF. The CDR3 DNA reads as TGTGCCAGCAGCCGACAGTATCATGGCTACACCTTC.

This clone was recorded a few times. The chain joins TRBV2 to TRBJ2-1; 11 bases align to TRBD1. This CDR3 contains 15 residues. V shed 7 bases and J 4 bases; nucleotides not matched to a gene: 6. Per germline, CDR1 SNHLY and CDR2 FYNNEI. CDR3 sequence reads: CASTPGQGGYNEQFF. The CDR3 nucleotides are TGTGCCAGCACCCCGGGACAGGGGGGGTACAATGAGCAGTTCTTC. The whole variable domain, filled in from reference TRBV2 and TRBJ2-1, reads EPEVTQTPSHQVTQMGQEVILRCVPISNHLYFYWYRQILGQKVEFLVSFYNNEISEKSEIFDDQFSVERPDGSNFTLKIRSTKLEDSAMYFCASTPGQGGYNEQFFGPGTRLTVL.

The CDR3 sequence: CASSPRTKNTEAFF. The CDR3 DNA reads as TGTGCCAGCAGCCCTCGGACAAAGAACACTGAAGCTTTCTTT. This rearrangement joins TRBV5-4 to TRBJ1-1; D is possibly TRBD1 (5 bases). Germline CDR1 and CDR2: SGHNT and YYREEE (reference sequence). This CDR3 is 14 amino acids long. V was cut by 4 bases and J by 1 base, with 11 bases left in between.

The rearrangement joins TRBV18 to TRBJ2-1, with D possibly matching TRBD1 (6 bases). Between the trimmed V and J ends, which lost 8 bases and 5 bases, there was a span of 16 bases. The germline CDR1 and CDR2 sequences are KGHSH and LQKENI. This CDR3 spans 14 amino acids. Here the CDR3 reads CASRVRQEDNEQFF. The CDR3 DNA reads TGTGCCAGCCGCGTCCGACAGGAAGACAATGAGCAGTTCTTC.

The chain uses TRBV11-2 and TRBJ1-2, with a weak D call TRBD1 (6 bases). V was clipped by 4 bases and J by 5 bases, with 20 bases between them. Per germline, CDR1 SGHAT and CDR2 FQNNGV. The CDR3 has 16 residues. The CDR3 loop reads CASSSTTTDRSYGYTF. CDR3 nucleotides: TGTGCCAGCAGCTCCACTACAACAGACAGGAGTTATGGCTACACCTTC.

J is TRBJ2-2 and V is TRBV28; a possible D gene is TRBD2 (5 bases). CDR3 length: 13 amino acids. V dropped 2 bases and J dropped 8 bases, with 9 bases sitting between them. Germline loops: CDR1 MDHEN, CDR2 SYDVKM. CDR3 residues: CASSLMERGELFF. The CDR3 DNA sequence: TGTGCCAGCAGTTTAATGGAGCGGGGGGAGCTGTTTTTT.

The chain couples TRBV4-3 to TRBJ2-4; TRBD1 might be the D (6 bases). The ends were cut back, 8 bases at V and 10 bases at J, with 18 bases in the middle. This CDR3 comprises 13 residues. The germline V gene encodes CDR1 LGHNA and CDR2 YSLEER. CDR3: CASSPALGGIQYF. CDR3 in DNA: TGCGCCAGCTCTCCGGCACTAGGGGGTATTCAGTACTTC.